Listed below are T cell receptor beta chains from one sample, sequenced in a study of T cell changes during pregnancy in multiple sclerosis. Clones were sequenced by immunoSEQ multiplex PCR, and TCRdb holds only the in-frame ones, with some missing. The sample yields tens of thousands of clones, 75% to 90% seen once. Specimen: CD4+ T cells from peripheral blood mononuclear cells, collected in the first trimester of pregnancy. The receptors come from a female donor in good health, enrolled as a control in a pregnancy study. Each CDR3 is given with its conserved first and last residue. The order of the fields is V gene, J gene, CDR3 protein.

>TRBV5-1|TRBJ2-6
CASSLEAGSSGANVLTF
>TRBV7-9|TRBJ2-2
CASSSIAGVTGELFF
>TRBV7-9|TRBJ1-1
CASSEGSGTEAFF
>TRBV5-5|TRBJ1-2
CASSWGQRGYGYTF
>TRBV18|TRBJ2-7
CASSTFSSYEQYF
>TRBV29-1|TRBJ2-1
CSVETGNEDEQFF
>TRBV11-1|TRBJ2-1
CASSLDGLAGAPSYNEQFF
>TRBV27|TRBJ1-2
CASSPGTGFNYGYTF
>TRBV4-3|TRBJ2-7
CASSQRRGGLASYF
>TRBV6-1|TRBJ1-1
CASSADRGPEAFF
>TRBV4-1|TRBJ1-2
CASSQRQVNYGYTF
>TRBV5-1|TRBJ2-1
CASSLRTSGSSYNEQFF
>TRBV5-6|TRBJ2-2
CASSLGRGPNTGELFF
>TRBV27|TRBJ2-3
CASSLPGTATNTQYF
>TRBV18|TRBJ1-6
CASSAGAGHRASPLHF
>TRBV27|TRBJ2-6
CASSLFGSSGANVLTF
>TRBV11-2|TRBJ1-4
CASSLTGSNEKLFF
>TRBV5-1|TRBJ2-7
CASSFPSGPTQQYF
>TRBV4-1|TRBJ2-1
CASSPRDFSYNEQFF
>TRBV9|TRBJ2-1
CASSVGVAGTNEQFF
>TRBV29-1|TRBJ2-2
CSVCGLAGAVNTGELFF
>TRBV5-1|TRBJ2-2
CASSEAGGTGELFF
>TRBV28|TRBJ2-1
CASSLLAGLYNEQFF
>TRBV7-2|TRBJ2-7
CASSLLAGGQYEQYF
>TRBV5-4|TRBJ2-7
CASSLPGTGLTYEQYF
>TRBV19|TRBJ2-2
CASRVGDRLRAGELFF
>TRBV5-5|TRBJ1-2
CASSFPVNSGYTF
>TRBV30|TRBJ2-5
CAWSVLSGAETQYF
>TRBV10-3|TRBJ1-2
CATTGFSYGYTF
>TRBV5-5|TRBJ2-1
CASSRLAGGANNEQFF
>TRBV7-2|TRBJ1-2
CASSLVAGESNTF
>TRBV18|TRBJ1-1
CASSPWARKTFF
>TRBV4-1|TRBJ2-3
CASSQGEREYPDTQYF
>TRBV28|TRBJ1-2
CASGILYGYTF
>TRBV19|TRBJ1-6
CASSPRGGNSPLHF
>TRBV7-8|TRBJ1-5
CASSFMGGNQPQHF
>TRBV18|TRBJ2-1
CASSPPTGGWADEQFF
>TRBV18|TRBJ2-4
CASSQGQAAKNIQYF
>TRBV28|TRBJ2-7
CASSLATYEQYF
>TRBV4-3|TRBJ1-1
CASSQDRRGNTEAFF
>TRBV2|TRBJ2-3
CASSPLDTQYF